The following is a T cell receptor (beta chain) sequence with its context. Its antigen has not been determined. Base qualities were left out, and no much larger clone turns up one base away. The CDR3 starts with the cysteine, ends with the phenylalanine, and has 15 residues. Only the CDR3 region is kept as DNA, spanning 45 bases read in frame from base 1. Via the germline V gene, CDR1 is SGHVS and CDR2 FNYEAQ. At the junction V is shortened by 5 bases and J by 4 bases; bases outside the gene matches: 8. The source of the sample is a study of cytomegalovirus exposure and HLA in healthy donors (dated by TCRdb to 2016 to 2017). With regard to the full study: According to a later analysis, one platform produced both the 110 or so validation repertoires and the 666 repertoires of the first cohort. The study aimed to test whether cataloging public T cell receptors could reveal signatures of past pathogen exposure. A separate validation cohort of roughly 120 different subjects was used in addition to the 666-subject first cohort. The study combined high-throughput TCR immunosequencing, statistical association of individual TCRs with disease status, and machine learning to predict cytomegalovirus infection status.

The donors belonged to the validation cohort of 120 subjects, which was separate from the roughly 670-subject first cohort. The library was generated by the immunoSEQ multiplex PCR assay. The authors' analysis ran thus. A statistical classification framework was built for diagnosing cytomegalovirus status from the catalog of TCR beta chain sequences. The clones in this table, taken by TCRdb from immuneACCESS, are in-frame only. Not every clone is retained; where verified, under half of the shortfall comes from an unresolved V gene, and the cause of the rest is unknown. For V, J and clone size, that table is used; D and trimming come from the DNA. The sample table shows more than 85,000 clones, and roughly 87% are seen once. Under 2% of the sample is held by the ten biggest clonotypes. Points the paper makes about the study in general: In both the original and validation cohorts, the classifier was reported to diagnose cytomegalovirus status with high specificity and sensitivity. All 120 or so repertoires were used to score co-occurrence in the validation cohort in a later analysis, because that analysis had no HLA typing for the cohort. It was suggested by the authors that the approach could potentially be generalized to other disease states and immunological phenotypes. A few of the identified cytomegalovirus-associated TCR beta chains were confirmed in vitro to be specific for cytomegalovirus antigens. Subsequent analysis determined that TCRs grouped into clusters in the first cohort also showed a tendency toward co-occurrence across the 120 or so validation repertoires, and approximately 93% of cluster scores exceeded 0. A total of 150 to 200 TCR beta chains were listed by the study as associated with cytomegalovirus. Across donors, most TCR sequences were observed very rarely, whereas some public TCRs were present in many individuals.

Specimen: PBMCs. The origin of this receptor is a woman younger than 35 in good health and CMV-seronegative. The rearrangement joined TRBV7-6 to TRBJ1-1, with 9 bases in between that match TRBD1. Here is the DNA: TGTGCCAGCAGCCTGCCGGGACAGGGAGTCACTGAAGCTTTCTTT. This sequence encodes CASSLPGQGVTEAFF. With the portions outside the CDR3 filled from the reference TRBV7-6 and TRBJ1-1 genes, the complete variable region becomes GAGVSQSPRYKVTKRGQDVALRCDPISGHVSLYWYRQALGQGPEFLTYFNYEAQQDKSGLPNDRFSAERPEGSISTLTIQRTEQRDSAMYRCASSLPGQGVTEAFFGQGTRLTVV.